These 13 T cell receptor beta chains share one sample of origin, sequenced in a study of T-cell memory formation after mild COVID-19 (dated by TCRdb to about 2021). Libraries were constructed by 5' RACE. Instrument on record: Illumina NovaSeq 6000. The public reads were run again by TCRdb, first through fastp at Q25 and then through MiXCR, and only productive beta chains were kept. All rows with the same CDR3 protein become a single entry with the most common DNA and genes. The table for this sample lists approximately 580,000 distinct CDR3 sequences; 20% of them were counted only once. Roughly an eighth of the sample belongs to the ten largest clones. The sample comprised PBMCs or a T cell subset sorted from them (not recorded which). The receptor set was obtained from an adult woman who had mild COVID-19 (a few samples of this study predate the infection). The sample titles of this study are shuffled in the database, so cell type and time point are left out; the donor was told from shared clones.

In its sample, this clonotype was seen a few times. J is TRBJ2-5 and V is TRBV11-1; tentatively, D is TRBD1 (6 bases). This CDR3 region has 18 residues. Per germline, CDR1 SGHAT and CDR2 FQDESV (reference sequence). The germline V and J ends were trimmed by 0 bases and 0 bases, with 17 bases remaining between them. The CDR3: CASSLAHQGQLYQETQYF. DNA for the CDR3: TGTGCCAGCAGCTTAGCGCATCAGGGGCAACTTTACCAAGAGACCCAGTACTTC.

The rearrangement uses TRBV20-1 and TRBJ2-1; TRBD2 aligns across 9 bases. Germline V gene sequence: CDR1 DFQATT, CDR2 SNEGSKA (reference sequence). The CDR3 is 18 residues long. V shed 0 bases and J 6 bases; nucleotides not matched to a gene: 15. CDR3 DNA: TGCAGTGCTAGAGATCCGTCCGGGGCGGGAGGGCCGGTCAATGAGCAGTTCTTC. This sequence encodes CSARDPSGAGGPVNEQFF.

This clonotype turned up a few times. This chain connects TRBV12-3 or TRBV12-4 to TRBJ2-1; D is undetermined. The V and J ends lost 5 bases and 12 bases respectively, with 23 bases between them. There are 15 residues in the CDR3. The CDR3 is CASSQTHLMGLGQFF. CDR3 sequence (DNA): TGTGCCAGCAGTCAGACTCACCTAATGGGCTTAGGGCAGTTCTTC.

This clonotype was recorded a few times. The CDR3 DNA is TGTGCCATCAGTGAGTCAAGCGGGTTGGCAGTCCCAGAGCAGTACTTC. The encoded protein is CAISESSGLAVPEQYF. The V gene is TRBV10-3, the J gene TRBJ2-7; a weak D match, TRBD2 (6 bases). The V gene lost 0 bases and the J gene lost 7 bases, with 19 bases spanning the gap. The germline CDR1 and CDR2 sequences are ENHRY and SYGVKD. This CDR3 has 16 amino acids.

The chain joins TRBV5-1 to TRBJ2-7; D remains ambiguous. There are 14 residues in the CDR3. Germline V gives CDR1 SGHRS, CDR2 YFSETQ. Trimming removed 4 bases from V and 2 bases from J, with 13 bases in between. The CDR3 reads CASSPSTPPYEQYF. In DNA, the CDR3 is TGCGCCAGCAGCCCCTCGACCCCCCCCTACGAGCAGTACTTC.

The V call is TRBV9, the J call TRBJ1-1, with D possibly matching TRBD1 (5 bases). V lost 0 bases and J 4 bases, leaving 10 bases between the germline ends. The CDR3 is 14 amino acids. CDR1 SGDLS and CDR2 YYNGEE come from the germline V gene. The chain's CDR3 is CASSVAGGITEAFF. CDR3 sequence (DNA): TGTGCCAGCAGCGTAGCCGGGGGAATCACTGAAGCTTTCTTT.

The gene calls are TRBV6-5 and TRBJ1-1, with D perhaps TRBD1 (6 bases). V was shortened by 2 bases and J by 2 bases, with 15 bases between the two germline ends. Looked up from germline, CDR1 is MNHEY and CDR2 is SVGAGI. This CDR3 is 16 amino acids long. Here the CDR3 DNA reads TGTGCCAGCAGTTACACCGCCGGGACACCAAACACTGAAGCTTTCTTT. Its protein product is CASSYTAGTPNTEAFF.

The chain has TRBV9 and TRBJ1-2, with TRBD1 matching over 11 bases. With V trimmed by 4 bases and J by 6 bases, 14 bases remained unmatched. From germline, CDR1 is SGDLS and CDR2 YYNGEE. CDR3 length: 17 amino acids. Written as DNA, the CDR3 is TGTGCCAGCAGCACCCAACCGATGGACAGGGGGCGGGATGGCTACACCTTC. It codes for CASSTQPMDRGRDGYTF.

This clonotype was detected only a few times. The rearrangement links TRBV29-1 to TRBJ2-7, with D possibly being TRBD1 (5 bases). The CDR3 has 13 amino acids. The germline gives CDR1 SQVTM, CDR2 ANQGSEA. V gave up 4 bases and J gave up 3 bases, with 13 bases separating them. CDR3 bases: TGCAGCGTTGTTCCGGCAGGGTTCTACGAGCAGTACTTC. Amino acids: CSVVPAGFYEQYF.

In its sample, this clonotype was seen a few times. The chain combines TRBV18 with TRBJ1-2; 7 bases agree with TRBD1. Germline trimming cut 6 bases from V and 6 bases from J; bases unmatched to any gene: 7. The CDR3 has 13 amino acids. The germline gives CDR1 KGHSH, CDR2 LQKENI. DNA for the CDR3: TGTGCCAGCTCGCGACAGGGACTCAATGGCTACACCTTC. Translation: CASSRQGLNGYTF. The entire variable domain, with the rest obtained from reference TRBV18 and TRBJ1-2, is as follows: NAGVMQNPRHLVRRRGQEARLRCSPMKGHSHVYWYRQLPEEGLKFMVYLQKENIIDESGMPKERFSAEFPKEGPSILRIQQVVRGDSAAYFCASSRQGLNGYTFGSGTRLTVV.

In its sample, this clonotype was seen a few times. The chain recombines TRBV10-2 with TRBJ2-3, with 10 bases lining up with TRBD2. The CDR3 spans 15 residues. J lost 5 bases, V lost 7 bases, and 9 bases had no gene match. Germline assignment: CDR1 WSHSY and CDR2 SAAADI. CDR3: CASMGLAGEKDTQYF. The CDR3 DNA is TGCGCCAGCATGGGGCTAGCGGGAGAAAAAGATACGCAGTATTTT.

This clonotype was seen more than once but under ten times. The gene calls are TRBV29-1 and TRBJ1-1; D gene unclear. The CDR3 contains 12 residues. Trimming removed 3 bases from V and 0 bases from J, with 5 bases in between. Germline CDR1 SQVTM, CDR2 ANQGSEA. CDR3 sequence reads: CSVDELNTEAFF. The CDR3 nucleotides are TGCAGCGTTGATGAGTTGAACACTGAAGCTTTCTTT.

The rearrangement joins TRBV15 to TRBJ1-2; D uncertain. The length of the CDR3 is 15 residues. Germline V gives CDR1 LNHNV, CDR2 YYDKDF (reference sequence). Trimming took off 3 bases at V and 8 bases at J, with 19 bases between the two ends. CDR3 sequence (DNA): TGTGCCACCAGCAGGGGATCTGGCGGGGTAGAGGGCTACACCTTC. Protein sequence: CATSRGSGGVEGYTF.